The clone carrying this TCR beta chain came up a few times. What it recognizes is unknown. The sample is drawn from a study of T-cell reconstitution after alpha-beta-depleted transplantation in children. Study-wide results and caveats: T-cell counts and diversity at one year following transplant were attributed mainly to newly produced T cells. Surviving thymic progenitors and recipient T cells were the source of high TCRbeta diversity at day 60 in some patients.

This CDR3 has 15 residues. The germline CDR1 and CDR2 sequences are SGHVS and FQNEAQ. Trimming stripped 1 base from V and 3 bases from J, with 13 bases between. Molecular barcoding with unique molecular identifiers was used for the TCRbeta library. TCRdb re-called the PCR reads with MiXCR, one entry per CDR3 protein. The data contain roughly 790,000 distinct CDR3 sequences, approximately 15% of them singletons. The rearrangement joins TRBV7-8 to TRBJ2-7; D might be TRBD2 (6 bases). This clonotype was obtained from a male patient younger than 18 who had a stem cell transplant for acute lymphoblastic leukemia, so the T cells may come from the graft donor. The sample was PBMCs, mostly from graft donor cells, taken 360 days after TCRalphabeta/CD19-depleted stem cell transplant. The CDR3 DNA reads as TGTGCCAGCAGCTTAGAATTGGGGGAGGTCTACGAGCAGTACTTC. Translation: CASSLELGEVYEQYF.